These 26 T cell receptor beta chains originate from one sample sequenced in a study of a mutant IDH1 vaccine in newly diagnosed glioma. The sample's time point: week 23, last vaccination. It was 300 ug of mutant IDH1 20-mer peptide that made up each vaccine dose, given with topical imiquimod. These receptors' targets are unknown. TCRdb's copy holds only in-frame clones and misses some; the assay was immunoSEQ multiplex PCR. In the table there are about 38,000 clones, roughly 76% of which are singletons. The source was PBMCs, collected from a glioma patient whose treatment included an IDH1 peptide vaccine. The receptors were gathered from a man between 40 and 49 years old with glioma.

This clone has a handful of counts. The DNA of the CDR3 is TGCAGCGTCTACGTTAATGAAAAACTGTTTTTT. Protein product: CSVYVNEKLFF. The gene calls are TRBV29-1 and TRBJ1-4; no reliable D call. The CDR3 length is 11 residues. Trimming left V 6 bases short and J 4 bases short, with 6 bases between. Germline assignment: CDR1 SQVTM and CDR2 ANQGSEA.

This chain uses TRBV9 with TRBJ2-1; D remains unclear. This CDR3 is 16 amino acids long. The V end lost 3 bases, the J end lost 0 bases, and 13 bases lay between the germline ends. Germline loops: CDR1 SGDLS, CDR2 YYNGEE. CDR3 protein: CASSAVPGRSYNEQFF. The CDR3 DNA is TGTGCCAGCAGCGCTGTACCTGGCCGCTCCTACAATGAGCAGTTCTTC.

The chain is built from TRBV5-1 and TRBJ1-4; D is uncertain. The CDR3 sequence is 14 residues long. CDR1 and CDR2 (germline): SGHRS, YFSETQ. V lost 0 bases, J lost 7 bases, and 10 bases lay in between. CDR3 region: CASSLGLGGEKLFF. The CDR3 DNA reads as TGCGCCAGCAGCTTGGGGCTAGGCGGTGAAAAACTGTTTTTT.

The chain couples TRBV7-9 to TRBJ2-3; D may be TRBD1 or TRBD2 (5 bases each). Germline V CDR1 and CDR2: SEHNR, FQNEAQ (reference sequence). Trimming took 4 bases from V and 0 from J, leaving 11 bases between them. This CDR3 spans 15 amino acids. CDR3 DNA: TGTGCCAGCAGCTCCGATGGGGGAAGCACAGATACGCAGTATTTT. Encoded protein: CASSSDGGSTDTQYF.

The rearrangement uses TRBV5-4 and TRBJ1-2; TRBD1 agrees at 8 bases. This CDR3 is 16 amino acids long. Looked up from germline, CDR1 is SGHNT and CDR2 is YYREEE (reference sequence). The junction had 12 bases not matched to a gene; V was cut back by 3 bases and J by 5 bases. In DNA, the CDR3 is TGTGCCAGCAGCTCGGACAGGGAACTTCCCCCTTATGGCTACACCTTC. Amino acid sequence: CASSSDRELPPYGYTF.

This clone was recorded a few times. Here the CDR3 DNA reads TGTGCCAGCAGCTCACACAGGGAACTCGCTTTCTTT. Translation: CASSSHRELAFF. V and J are TRBV5-6 and TRBJ1-1; D is perhaps TRBD1 (6 bases). This CDR3 contains 12 residues. The V gene's germline CDR1 is SGHDT and CDR2 YYEEEE. V was shortened by 3 bases and J by 11 bases, with 14 bases between the two germline ends.

Details on this clone: Other DNA sequences within the sample encode an identical CDR3. The V and J genes are TRBV15 and TRBJ1-5; TRBD1 agrees at 10 bases. Germline CDR1 LNHNV, CDR2 YYDKDF (reference sequence). The CDR3 is made up of 15 amino acids. V lost 3 bases, J lost 1 base, and 0 bases stayed unmatched. The CDR3 is CATSRDRGSNQPQHF. In DNA form, the CDR3 reads TGTGCCACCAGCAGGGACAGGGGGAGCAATCAGCCCCAGCATTTT.

The rearrangement joins TRBV15 to TRBJ1-1, with TRBD1 as a possible D gene (6 bases). Germline CDR1 reads LNHNV; CDR2 reads YYDKDF (reference sequence). The CDR3 has 13 amino acids. Trimming removed 3 bases from V and 6 bases from J, with 11 bases in between. Here the CDR3 reads CATSRNRVPEAFF. In DNA, the CDR3 is TGTGCCACCAGCAGGAACAGGGTCCCTGAAGCTTTCTTT.

The rearrangement joins TRBV28 to TRBJ2-2; 10 nucleotides line up with TRBD1. The CDR3 has 15 amino acids. Germline values: CDR1 MDHEN, CDR2 SYDVKM. J gave up 6 bases and V 7 bases, and 8 bases lay outside the gene matches. CDR3 in DNA: TGTGCCAGCACCCCGCGGGACAGGGGCGCCGGGGAGCTGTTTTTT. Protein product: CASTPRDRGAGELFF.

The rearrangement links TRBV29-1 to TRBJ1-4; 8 positions agree with TRBD1. V was clipped by 6 bases and J by 8 bases; unmatched bases: 8. Looked up from germline, CDR1 is SQVTM and CDR2 is ANQGSEA. The CDR3 has 13 amino acids. Here the CDR3 reads CSVQGAKNEKLFF. The CDR3 DNA follows: TGCAGCGTCCAGGGGGCCAAAAACGAAAAACTGTTTTTT.

The rearrangement links TRBV6-5 to TRBJ1-1; perhaps TRBD1 as D (6 bases). The CDR3 is made up of 12 amino acids. Trimming left V 10 bases short and J 6 bases short, with 15 bases between. Germline CDR1 MNHEY, CDR2 SVGAGI. This chain's CDR3 is CAIRDTDSEAFF. The CDR3 coding sequence is TGTGCCATCCGGGACACTGACTCTGAAGCTTTCTTT.

The chain links TRBV28 to TRBJ1-2; D not certain. The CDR3 extends over 15 amino acids. V lost 6 bases and J lost 4, with 18 bases in between. Looked up from germline, CDR1 is MDHEN and CDR2 is SYDVKM. CDR3 amino acids: CASSLPVRLSYGYTF. For the CDR3, the DNA is TGTGCCAGCAGCCTTCCCGTGAGACTATCCTATGGCTACACCTTC.

Written as DNA, the CDR3 is TGTGCCAGCAGTTCCGGGACTAGCGGGAGGTCCTACAATGAGCAGTTCTTC. Its translation is CASSSGTSGRSYNEQFF. The rearrangement links TRBV27 to TRBJ2-1; TRBD2 matches 15 bases. Trimming cost V 4 bases and J 1 base; bases outside gene matches: 2. CDR1 and CDR2 (germline): MNHEY, SMNVEV (reference sequence). This CDR3 comprises 17 residues.

V is TRBV5-1 and J is TRBJ2-1, with D uncertain. The V end was cut by 2 bases, the J end by 5 bases, with 11 bases between. Looked up from germline, CDR1 is SGHRS and CDR2 is YFSETQ. CDR3 size: 14 residues. This chain's CDR3 is CASSFTLVDNEQFF. The CDR3 nucleotides are TGCGCCAGCAGCTTTACGCTAGTAGACAATGAGCAGTTCTTC.

In regard to this clone: The same CDR3 can be traced to other DNA sequences in this sample. CDR3 protein: CASSPRDRLAKNIQYF. DNA for the CDR3: TGTGCCAGCAGCCCTCGGGACAGACTAGCCAAAAACATTCAGTACTTC. The gene calls are TRBV7-9 and TRBJ2-4; 7 bases match TRBD1. V shed 5 bases, J shed 0 bases, and the junction held 7 bases outside the gene matches. Germline-derived CDR1 and CDR2 are SEHNR and FQNEAQ (reference sequence). This CDR3 is built from 16 residues.

This clone was recorded once. The rearrangement links TRBV7-6 to TRBJ1-2, with unresolved D. The V gene's germline CDR1 is SGHVS and CDR2 FNYEAQ. V was trimmed by 5 bases and J by 2 bases, leaving 18 bases between them. The CDR3 totals 16 residues. The CDR3 protein is CASSETYYPANYGYTF. In nucleotides, the CDR3 is TGTGCCAGCAGCGAAACCTACTACCCCGCCAACTATGGCTACACCTTC.

This chain links TRBV4-3 with TRBJ2-1, with D unclear. With 0 bases removed from V and 7 bases from J, the gap between germline ends came to 10 bases. In germline, CDR1 is LGHNA, CDR2 YSLEER. The CDR3 totals 14 residues. CDR3 nucleotide sequence: TGCGCCAGCAGCCAAGAGGCAGGACCGAATGAGCAGTTCTTC. It translates to CASSQEAGPNEQFF.

The rearrangement joins TRBV19 to TRBJ2-1; 10 positions match TRBD2. The V gene end was trimmed by 7 bases and the J gene end by 4 bases; junction bases not matched to a gene: 7. From germline, CDR1 is LNHDA and CDR2 SQIVND (reference sequence). The CDR3 sequence is 15 residues long. The CDR3 protein is CASIPQAGGYNEQFF. CDR3 in DNA: TGTGCCAGTATCCCCCAAGCGGGAGGGTACAATGAGCAGTTCTTC.

The V gene is TRBV19, the J gene TRBJ1-1, with D possibly matching TRBD1 (5 bases). Germline-derived CDR1 and CDR2 are LNHDA and SQIVND (reference sequence). V was cut by 5 bases and J by 1 base, with 17 bases left in between. CDR3 length equals 16 residues. The CDR3 region has the DNA TGTGCCAGTAGTTCGCAACCGGGACTGAGGAACACTGAAGCTTTCTTT. As protein: CASSSQPGLRNTEAFF.

The chain couples TRBV6-5 to TRBJ1-4; TRBD1 matches 7 bases. V shed 2 bases, J shed 5 bases, and the junction held 8 bases outside the gene matches. This CDR3 contains 16 residues. The germline gives CDR1 MNHEY, CDR2 SVGAGI. Written as DNA, the CDR3 is TGTGCCAGCAGTTACCGTACAGGGGACCGGAATGAAAAACTGTTTTTT. This translates into CASSYRTGDRNEKLFF.

This chain joins TRBV7-2 and TRBJ1-2, with TRBD1 identical over 7 bases. The V and J ends lost 5 bases and 6 bases, in that order; junction bases with no gene match: 3. Germline CDR1 SGHTA, CDR2 FQGNSA. This CDR3 has 12 residues. CDR3 region: CASSPQGDGYTF. The DNA of the CDR3 is TGTGCCAGCAGCCCTCAGGGGGATGGCTACACCTTC.

This rearrangement joins TRBV6-5 to TRBJ2-7; D is uncertain. The CDR3 loop spans 16 amino acids. The V end was cut by 6 bases, the J end by 0 bases, with 18 bases between. Germline V gives CDR1 MNHEY, CDR2 SVGAGI. The DNA for the CDR3 is TGTGCCAGCAGATACACCTGGACGGCTAGCTCCTACGAGCAGTACTTC. Protein product: CASRYTWTASSYEQYF.

Here the CDR3 reads CASSLAGNTEAFF. The CDR3 region has the DNA TGTGCCAGCAGCTTAGCAGGAAACACTGAAGCTTTCTTT. This chain connects TRBV11-2 to TRBJ1-1, with no clear D. V was clipped by 1 base and J by 2 bases, with 5 bases between them. CDR3 length: 13 amino acids. The V gene's germline CDR1 is SGHAT and CDR2 FQNNGV. The variable domain in full, with the rest retrieved from reference TRBV11-2 and TRBJ1-1, is EAGVAQSPRYKIIEKRQSVAFWCNPISGHATLYWYQQILGQGPKLLIQFQNNGVVDDSQLPKDRFSAERLKGVDSTLKIQPAKLEDSAVYLCASSLAGNTEAFFGQGTRLTVV.

This clone appeared once. This chain links TRBV29-1 with TRBJ2-5; D gene ambiguous. Germline-derived CDR1 and CDR2 are SQVTM and ANQGSEA. Trimming took off 3 bases at V and 5 bases at J, with 7 bases between the two ends. This CDR3 comprises 11 residues. CDR3 protein: CSVDLRETQYF. For the CDR3, the DNA is TGCAGCGTTGACCTAAGGGAGACCCAGTACTTC.

V gene TRBV7-9 combines with J gene TRBJ2-1; the match to TRBD1 covers 8 bases. The CDR3 spans 13 residues. The germline CDR1 and CDR2 sequences are SEHNR and FQNEAQ (reference sequence). J gave up 3 bases and V 9 bases, and 4 bases lay outside the gene matches. The CDR3, as DNA: TGTGCCAGTGGACAGGGTGGCTACAATGAGCAGTTCTTC. Translation gives CASGQGGYNEQFF.

This chain connects TRBV4-3 to TRBJ2-2, with D unclear. Germline V gene sequence: CDR1 LGHNA, CDR2 YSLEER. This CDR3 comprises 15 residues. Deletions cut 7 bases from V and 0 bases from J, with 12 bases between. This CDR3 is CASTVASANTGELFF. The CDR3 coding sequence is TGCGCCAGCACTGTAGCCTCAGCGAACACCGGGGAGCTGTTTTTT.